This TCR beta chain derives from a study of CD8 T cells in Susac syndrome. Study observations and caveats: The study conceded that its TCR sequencing and HLA analysis involved relatively few individuals.

After extraction with the RNeasy kit, roughly 0.45 to 1 ug of the RNA was reverse transcribed using random hexamers. Amplification of TCR beta CDR3 used immunoSEQ multiplex PCR across 54 Vbeta and 13 Jbeta. Using its own MiXCR run on the immunoSEQ multiplex PCR reads, TCRdb lists one record per CDR3 protein. The table has 130,000 or so distinct CDR3 sequences, over 75% seen once. The germline gives CDR1 LGHNA, CDR2 YNFKEQ. This CDR3 has 14 residues. V shed 2 bases and J 4 bases; nucleotides not matched to a gene: 1. Regarding this clonotype: Its target is unknown.

Sample: CD8+ T cells from PBMCs. The J gene is TRBJ1-1, the V gene TRBV4-2; 10 bases agree with TRBD1. This clonotype was obtained from a human donor with multiple sclerosis. The CDR3, as DNA: TGTGCCAGCAGCCAATGGACAGGGGGCACTGAAGCTTTCTTT. Its protein is CASSQWTGGTEAFF.